Listed below are T cell receptor beta chains from one sample, sequenced in a study of shared clonotypes between healthy human individuals. Libraries were prepared by immunoSEQ multiplex PCR; TCRdb keeps only in-frame clonotypes and omits some of them. The data contain roughly 450,000 clones, approximately 79% of them singletons. Sequenced material: PBMCs. The receptor source for this set is a woman between 40 and 55 years old in good health. Some clones in this sample may be carry-over from other donors' samples. Each CDR3 is given with its conserved first and last residue. D genes are given only for firm matches. Size tells how often a clone was seen (once, few, many) or the class of an expanded clone, and some rows leave it out.

>NA|NA|TRBJ2-6|TRBV27
CASSPSSGANVLTF
TGTGCCAGCAGTCCGAGCTCTGGGGCCAACGTCCTGACTTTC
>NA|NA|TRBJ2-7|TRBV7-3
CASSLEAGSEQYF
TGTGCCAGCAGCTTAGAGGCTGGGAGCGAGCAGTACTTC
>NA|NA|TRBJ2-3|TRBV11-2
CASSLRGLADTQYF
TGTGCCAGCAGCTTGCGGGGATTAGCAGATACGCAGTATTTT
>NA|NA|TRBJ2-7|TRBV19
CASSIMAGANHEQYF
TGTGCCAGTAGTATAATGGCGGGGGCGAATCACGAGCAGTACTTC
>TRBD1|NA|TRBJ1-2|TRBV2
CASTVTGSYGYTF
TGTGCCAGCACGGTGACAGGGTCCTATGGCTACACCTTC
>NA|NA|TRBJ2-6|TRBV19
CASRKGSFGGSGANVLTF
TGTGCCAGTAGAAAAGGTTCCTTCGGCGGATCTGGGGCCAACGTCCTGACTTTC
>TRBD1|NA|TRBJ2-1|TRBV7-7
CASSSRDRGSKQFF
TGTGCCAGCAGCTCCCGGGACAGGGGGTCGAAGCAGTTCTTC
>NA|NA|TRBJ2-4|TRBV15
CATSRDQSTQYF
TGTGCCACCAGCAGGGATCAAAGTACTCAGTACTTC
>TRBD2|NA|TRBJ2-3|TRBV25-1
CASRTLAGVTDTQYF
TGTGCCAGCAGGACCCTAGCGGGGGTCACAGATACGCAGTATTTT
>TRBD1|NA|TRBJ1-3|TRBV7-9
CASSLADRDSGNTIYF
TGTGCCAGCAGCTTAGCGGACAGGGATTCTGGAAACACCATATATTTT
>NA|NA|TRBJ2-6|TRBV28
CASSLLQPSGANVLTF
TGTGCCAGCAGTTTATTACAACCCTCTGGGGCCAACGTCCTGACTTTC
>TRBD2|NA|TRBJ2-5|TRBV15
CATGGLAGISETQYF
TGTGCCACCGGTGGACTAGCGGGAATCTCAGAGACCCAGTACTTC
>TRBD1|NA|TRBJ2-7|TRBV7-9
CASSQGDTTYEQYF
TGTGCCAGCAGCCAGGGGGACACCACCTACGAGCAGTACTTC
>TRBD2|few|TRBJ2-7|TRBV28
CASSTPTGGTHGQYF
TGTGCCAGCAGTACTCCCACCGGGGGGACCCATGGGCAGTACTTC
>NA|once|TRBJ2-3|TRBV2
CASSGFLGVSTDTQYF
TGTGCCAGCAGTGGTTTTCTAGGAGTAAGCACAGATACGCAGTATTTT
>TRBD2|NA|TRBJ2-5|TRBV7-9
CASSPGYGTSVNF
TGTGCCAGCAGCCCGGGGTATGGGACTAGCGTGAACTTC
>TRBD2|NA|TRBJ2-7|TRBV11-3
CASSQGGSGSYEQYF
TGTGCCAGCAGCCAGGGGGGTAGCGGGAGTTACGAGCAGTACTTC
>NA|NA|TRBJ2-7|TRBV4-3
CASSQVFEHRGSYEQYF
TGCGCCAGCAGCCAAGTCTTCGAGCATCGAGGGTCCTACGAGCAGTACTTC
>NA|NA|TRBJ2-1|TRBV5-1
CASSLGDGTPNNEQFF
TGCGCCAGCAGCTTGGGTGACGGGACTCCCAACAATGAGCAGTTCTTC
>NA|NA|TRBJ1-1|TRBV6-6
CASSYSNGAGTEAFF
TGTGCCAGCAGTTACTCGAACGGGGCGGGCACTGAAGCTTTCTTT
>NA|NA|TRBJ1-4|TRBV4-2
CASSQDLNSWGGTNEKLFF
TGTGCCAGCAGCCAAGATCTTAATTCGTGGGGTGGGACTAATGAAAAACTGTTTTTT
>TRBD1|NA|TRBJ1-1|TRBV29-1
CSVEPQGGGTEAFF
TGCAGCGTTGAACCACAGGGGGGCGGCACTGAAGCTTTCTTT
>TRBD1|NA|TRBJ2-7|TRBV2
CASSEGQGASYEQYF
TGTGCCAGCAGTGAAGGCCAGGGGGCCTCGTACGAGCAGTACTTC
>NA|NA|TRBJ2-5|TRBV1
CTSSKGGEAWETQYF
TGCACCAGCAGCAAGGGGGGAGAAGCATGGGAGACCCAGTACTTC
>NA|NA|TRBJ1-6|TRBV15
CATSRDVGYGSPLHF
TGTGCCACCAGCAGAGATGTCGGGTATGGTTCACCCCTCCACTTT
>NA|NA|TRBJ2-5|TRBV2
CASRALWGYQETQYF
TGTGCCAGCAGGGCCCTGTGGGGGTACCAAGAGACCCAGTACTTC
>NA|NA|TRBJ1-3|TRBV6-5
CASSYDGEPDAIYF
TGTGCCAGCAGTTACGACGGGGAGCCGGACGCCATATATTTT
>TRBD1|NA|TRBJ1-1|TRBV5-1
CASSPGQGASEAFF
TGCGCCAGCAGCCCTGGACAGGGGGCTTCTGAAGCTTTCTTT
>TRBD2|NA|TRBJ2-5|TRBV19
CASSLRLAGEWETQYF
TGTGCCAGTAGTCTGCGACTAGCGGGAGAGTGGGAGACCCAGTACTTC
>NA|NA|TRBJ2-7|TRBV9
CASSVAGTPGNEQYF
TGTGCCAGCAGCGTAGCCGGGACCCCGGGGAACGAGCAGTACTTC
>TRBD1|NA|TRBJ1-1|TRBV18
CASSPPGPGGGMNTEAFF
TGTGCCAGCTCACCACCGGGACCAGGGGGCGGGATGAACACTGAAGCTTTCTTT
>TRBD2|NA|TRBJ2-2|TRBV2
CASSSQLAGGWTGELFF
TGTGCCAGCAGTTCCCAGCTAGCGGGAGGCTGGACCGGGGAGCTGTTTTTT
>NA|few|TRBJ2-3|TRBV30
CAWSVQGYTQYF
TGTGCCTGGAGTGTACAAGGTTATACGCAGTATTTT
>NA|NA|TRBJ1-2|TRBV2
CASTDQPLTMGYTF
TGTGCCAGCACTGACCAGCCCCTAACTATGGGCTACACCTTC
>NA|NA|TRBJ2-5|TRBV6-5
CASSYVDRYQETQYF
TGTGCCAGCAGTTACGTAGACAGGTACCAAGAGACCCAGTACTTC
>NA|NA|TRBJ2-4|TRBV10-2
CASSEGGFVNIQYF
TGCGCCAGCAGTGAAGGAGGGTTTGTGAACATTCAGTACTTC
>TRBD2|NA|TRBJ2-1|TRBV29-1
CSVGLAGGAFEQFF
TGCAGCGTCGGGCTAGCGGGAGGAGCTTTTGAGCAGTTCTTC
>NA|NA|TRBJ2-2|TRBV28
CASSLRFRIRIGGELFF
TGTGCCAGCAGTTTAAGATTCAGAATCCGAATTGGCGGGGAGCTGTTTTTT
>TRBD1|NA|TRBJ1-5|TRBV10-3
CAISDQGVNQPQHF
TGTGCCATCAGTGACCAGGGGGTCAATCAGCCCCAGCATTTT
>NA|NA|TRBJ2-7|TRBV5-1
CASSPDSMIRNEQYF
TGCGCCAGCAGCCCGGACAGTATGATCCGGAACGAGCAGTACTTC
>TRBD1|NA|TRBJ1-5|TRBV28
CASSSPLETGSGNQPQHF
TGTGCCAGCAGTTCCCCCTTGGAGACAGGGTCAGGTAATCAGCCCCAGCATTTT
>NA|NA|TRBJ1-4|TRBV30
CAWNVGDVANEKLFF
TGTGCCTGGAACGTGGGCGACGTTGCTAATGAAAAACTGTTTTTT
>TRBD1|NA|TRBJ2-5|TRBV29-1
CSVEDSRTGETQYF
TGCAGCGTTGAAGATTCCCGGACAGGAGAGACCCAGTACTTC
>NA|NA|TRBJ2-7|TRBV30
CAWSDLYGQYF
TGTGCCTGGAGCGATCTCTACGGGCAGTACTTC
>TRBD1|NA|TRBJ2-4|TRBV15
CATRQGQVARNIQYF
TGTGCCACCAGACAAGGACAGGTCGCAAGGAACATTCAGTACTTC
>TRBD2|NA|TRBJ2-2|TRBV6-6
CASSQLATTGELFF
TGTGCCAGCAGTCAACTAGCGACCACCGGGGAGCTGTTTTTT
>TRBD2|NA|TRBJ2-1|TRBV18
CASSPRVAGVGDNEQFF
TGTGCCAGCTCACCACGGGTCGCGGGAGTGGGGGACAATGAGCAGTTCTTC
>TRBD2|NA|TRBJ2-7|TRBV5-1
CASSLDGRADREQYF
TGCGCCAGCAGCTTGGACGGGAGGGCCGACAGAGAGCAGTACTTC
>NA|NA|TRBJ2-5|TRBV5-1
CASSATMETQYF
TGCGCCAGCAGCGCCACTATGGAGACCCAGTACTTC
>NA|once|TRBJ2-7|TRBV7-9
CASSLARSGGSYEQYF
TGTGCCAGCAGCTTGGCCCGATCAGGGGGGTCATACGAGCAGTACTTC
>NA|NA|TRBJ2-1|TRBV14
CASSNTIRAYNEQFF
TGTGCCAGCAGTAATACAATCAGGGCCTACAATGAGCAGTTCTTC
>NA|NA|TRBJ1-4|TRBV5-4
CASSEARDAEKLFF
TGTGCCAGCAGCGAGGCTCGGGACGCCGAAAAACTGTTTTTT
>NA|NA|TRBJ2-2|TRBV5-1
CASSLFGVGELFF
TGCGCCAGCAGCTTGTTTGGGGTTGGGGAGCTGTTTTTT
>NA|NA|TRBJ1-5|TRBV2
CASTGPGGRNQPQHF
TGTGCCAGCACTGGGCCGGGGGGTCGCAATCAGCCCCAGCATTTT
>NA|once|TRBJ2-1|TRBV2
CASPTTGAGGNEQFF
TGTGCCAGCCCAACCACAGGGGCGGGGGGCAATGAGCAGTTCTTC
>NA|few|TRBJ1-4|TRBV19
CASSPYRSGKLFF
TGTGCCAGTAGTCCATACAGGAGCGGAAAACTGTTTTTT
>TRBD2|few|TRBJ2-1|TRBV7-2
CASRLSSGSQNEQFF
TGTGCCAGCAGATTAAGTAGCGGGAGTCAAAATGAGCAGTTCTTC
>NA|NA|TRBJ1-1|TRBV14
CASSQRGAMNTEAFF
TGTGCCAGCAGCCAAAGAGGGGCAATGAACACTGAAGCTTTCTTT